The T cell receptor (beta chain) described here comes from a study of cytomegalovirus exposure and HLA in healthy donors. Study-level points and caveats: In a later analysis, several top co-occurrence clusters appeared linked to parvovirus B19, influenza, CMV and Epstein-Barr virus. In a later analysis, V- and J-gene trimming of beta chains associated with a DCLRE1C missense variant, replicated independently. The study listed about 150 cytomegalovirus-associated TCR beta chains. It was shown in a later analysis that HLA-associated TCR beta chains were more clonally expanded than other, equally common chains.

With 60 Vbeta and 13 Jbeta primers, the PCR was carried out. Some clones are missing from TCRdb's copy, which holds only in-frame ones; the method was immunoSEQ multiplex PCR. This table has about 200,000 clones, more than 75% appearing once. A note on this clone: Its antigen is still unknown.

Input material: PBMCs. The receptor was derived from a man aged 35 to 55 in good health and CMV-seropositive.

The CDR3 coding sequence is TGTGCCAGCTCCTCAACCAGGGGTGGCACTGAAGCTTTCTTT. Its translation: CASSSTRGGTEAFF. The V call is TRBV18, the J call TRBJ1-1, with D tentatively TRBD1 (6 bases). This CDR3 has 14 residues. Trimming pared 6 bases from V and 4 bases from J, leaving 15 bases between. Germline V gene sequence: CDR1 KGHSH, CDR2 LQKENI.